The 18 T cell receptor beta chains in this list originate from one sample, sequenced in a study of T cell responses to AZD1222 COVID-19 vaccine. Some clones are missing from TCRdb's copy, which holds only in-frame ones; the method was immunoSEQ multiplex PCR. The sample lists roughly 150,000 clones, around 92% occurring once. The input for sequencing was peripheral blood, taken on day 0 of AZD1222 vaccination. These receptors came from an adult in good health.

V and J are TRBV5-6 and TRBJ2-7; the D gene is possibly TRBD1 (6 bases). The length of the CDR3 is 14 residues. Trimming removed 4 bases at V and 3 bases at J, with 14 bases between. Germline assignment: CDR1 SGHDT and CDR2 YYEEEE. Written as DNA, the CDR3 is TGTGCCAGCAGCGAATACCGGGACAACTACGAGCAGTACTTC. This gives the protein CASSEYRDNYEQYF.

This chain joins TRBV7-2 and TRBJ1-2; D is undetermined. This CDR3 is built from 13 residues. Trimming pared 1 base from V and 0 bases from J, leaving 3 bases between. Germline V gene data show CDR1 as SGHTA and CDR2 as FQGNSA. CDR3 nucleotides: TGTGCCAGCAGCTTAGACCCTAACTATGGCTACACCTTC. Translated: CASSLDPNYGYTF.

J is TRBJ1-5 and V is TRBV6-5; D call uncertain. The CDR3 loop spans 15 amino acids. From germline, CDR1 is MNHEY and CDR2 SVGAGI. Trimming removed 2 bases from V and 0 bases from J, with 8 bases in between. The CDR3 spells CASSYERISNQPQHF. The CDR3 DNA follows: TGTGCCAGCAGTTACGAGAGGATTAGCAATCAGCCCCAGCATTTT.

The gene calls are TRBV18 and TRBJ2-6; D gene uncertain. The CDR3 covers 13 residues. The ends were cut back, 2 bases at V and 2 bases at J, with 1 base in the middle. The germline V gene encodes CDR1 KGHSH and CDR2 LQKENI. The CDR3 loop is CASSPTGANVLTF. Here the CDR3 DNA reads TGTGCCAGCTCACCAACTGGGGCCAACGTCCTGACTTTC.

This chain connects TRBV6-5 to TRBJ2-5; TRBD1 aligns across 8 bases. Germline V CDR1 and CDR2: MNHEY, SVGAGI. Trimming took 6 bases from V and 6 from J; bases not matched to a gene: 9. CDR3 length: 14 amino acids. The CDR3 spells CASSPGTGSKTQYF. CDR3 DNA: TGTGCCAGCAGCCCAGGGACAGGCTCAAAGACCCAGTACTTC.

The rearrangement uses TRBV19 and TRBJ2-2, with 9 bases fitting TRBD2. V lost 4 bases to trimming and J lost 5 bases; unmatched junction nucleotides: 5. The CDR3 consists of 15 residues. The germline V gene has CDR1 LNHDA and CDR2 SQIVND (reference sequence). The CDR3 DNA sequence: TGTGCCAGTAGTAATAGCGGGAGTAGTACCGGGGAGCTGTTTTTT. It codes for CASSNSGSSTGELFF.

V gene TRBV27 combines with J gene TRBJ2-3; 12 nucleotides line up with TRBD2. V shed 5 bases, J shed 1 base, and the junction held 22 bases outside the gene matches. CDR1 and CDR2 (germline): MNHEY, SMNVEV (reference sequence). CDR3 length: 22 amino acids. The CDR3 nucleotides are TGTGCCAGCAGTCTCATTCCCTACGGGACTAGCGGGCTCATAGGGGGCACAGATACGCAGTATTTT. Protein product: CASSLIPYGTSGLIGGTDTQYF.

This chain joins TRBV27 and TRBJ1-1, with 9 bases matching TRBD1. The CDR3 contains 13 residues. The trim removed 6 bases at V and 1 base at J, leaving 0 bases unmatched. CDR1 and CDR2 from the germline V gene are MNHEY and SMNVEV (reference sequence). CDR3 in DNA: TGTGCCAGCAGGACAGGGGGGAACACTGAAGCTTTCTTT. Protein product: CASRTGGNTEAFF.

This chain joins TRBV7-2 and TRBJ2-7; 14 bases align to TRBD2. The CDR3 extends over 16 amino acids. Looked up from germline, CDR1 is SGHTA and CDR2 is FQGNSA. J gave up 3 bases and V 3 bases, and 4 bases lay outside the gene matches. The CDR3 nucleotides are TGTGCCAGCAGCTTGGGACTAGCGGGAGCTGGCTACGAGCAGTACTTC. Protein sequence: CASSLGLAGAGYEQYF.

The CDR3 protein is CASTPTPGHLNTEAFF. In DNA form, the CDR3 reads TGTGCCAGTACTCCAACCCCGGGACACCTAAACACTGAAGCTTTCTTT. This chain uses TRBV19 with TRBJ1-1, with TRBD1 as a possible D gene (6 bases). The germline V gene encodes CDR1 LNHDA and CDR2 SQIVND (reference sequence). V was clipped by 7 bases and J by 2 bases, with 20 bases between them. This CDR3 is 16 amino acids long.

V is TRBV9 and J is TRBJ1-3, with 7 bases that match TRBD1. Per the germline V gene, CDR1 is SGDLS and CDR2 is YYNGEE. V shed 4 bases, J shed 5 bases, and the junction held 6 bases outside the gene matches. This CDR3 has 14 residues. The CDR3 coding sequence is TGTGCCAGCAGCCCTGGGACAGCAAGAAACACCATATATTTT. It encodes CASSPGTARNTIYF. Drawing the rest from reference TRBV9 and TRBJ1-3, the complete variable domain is DSGVTQTPKHLITATGQRVTLRCSPRSGDLSVYWYQQSLDQGLQFLIQYYNGEERAKGNILERFSAQQFPDLHSELNLSSLELGDSALYFCASSPGTARNTIYFGEGSWLTVV.

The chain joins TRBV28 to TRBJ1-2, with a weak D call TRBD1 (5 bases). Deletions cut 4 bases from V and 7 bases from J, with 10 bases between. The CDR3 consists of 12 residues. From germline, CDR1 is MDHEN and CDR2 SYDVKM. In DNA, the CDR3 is TGTGCCAGCAGTTCCCGGACAATTGGCTACACCTTC. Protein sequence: CASSSRTIGYTF.

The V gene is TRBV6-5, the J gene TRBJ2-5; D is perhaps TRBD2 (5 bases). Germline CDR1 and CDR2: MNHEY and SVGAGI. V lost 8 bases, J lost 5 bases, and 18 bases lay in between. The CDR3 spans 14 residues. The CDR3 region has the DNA TGTGCCAGCTGCCCTGGGGAGCTCAGGGAGACCCAGTACTTC. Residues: CASCPGELRETQYF.

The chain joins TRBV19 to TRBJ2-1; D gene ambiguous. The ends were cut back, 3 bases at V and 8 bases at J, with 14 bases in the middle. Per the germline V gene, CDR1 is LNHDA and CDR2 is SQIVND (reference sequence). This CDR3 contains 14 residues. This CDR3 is CASSIYRGVDEQFF. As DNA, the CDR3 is TGTGCCAGTAGTATCTACCGAGGCGTGGATGAGCAGTTCTTC. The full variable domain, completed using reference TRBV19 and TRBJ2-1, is DGGITQSPKYLFRKEGQNVTLSCEQNLNHDAMYWYRQDPGQGLRLIYYSQIVNDFQKGDIAEGYSVSREKKESFPLTVTSAQKNPTAFYLCASSIYRGVDEQFFGPGTRLTVL.

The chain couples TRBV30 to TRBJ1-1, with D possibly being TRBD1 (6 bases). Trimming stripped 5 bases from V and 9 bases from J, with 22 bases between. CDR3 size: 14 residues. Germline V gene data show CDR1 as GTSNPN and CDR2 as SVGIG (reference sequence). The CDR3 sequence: CAWLRPDRRGQAFF. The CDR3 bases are TGTGCCTGGTTAAGACCGGACAGACGGGGACAAGCTTTCTTT.

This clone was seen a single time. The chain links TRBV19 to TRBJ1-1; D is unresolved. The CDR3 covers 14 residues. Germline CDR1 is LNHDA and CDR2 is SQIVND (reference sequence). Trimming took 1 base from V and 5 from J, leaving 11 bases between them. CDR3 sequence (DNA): TGTGCCAGTAGTATAGTTGTTGGGCGGACTGAAGCTTTCTTT. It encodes CASSIVVGRTEAFF.

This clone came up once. CDR3 DNA: TGTGCCAGCAGAGGTCCGGGACAGGGGGGGACCGGGGAGCTGTTTTTT. This sequence encodes CASRGPGQGGTGELFF. The gene calls are TRBV6-6 and TRBJ2-2, with TRBD1 matching over 11 bases. CDR3 size: 16 residues. The germline gives CDR1 MNHNY, CDR2 SVGAGI (reference sequence). V trimming: 6 bases; J trimming: 5 bases; junction bases outside the gene matches: 8.

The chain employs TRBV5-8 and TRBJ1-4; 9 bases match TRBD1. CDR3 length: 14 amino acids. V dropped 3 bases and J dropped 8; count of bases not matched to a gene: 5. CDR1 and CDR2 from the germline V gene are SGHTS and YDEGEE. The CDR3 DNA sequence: TGTGCCAGCAGCTCTTACAGGGGGCAAGAAAAACTGTTTTTT. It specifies CASSSYRGQEKLFF.